This T cell receptor beta chain was identified during a study of cytomegalovirus exposure and HLA in healthy donors. The CDR3 has 15 amino acids. Vbeta (60) and Jbeta (13) primers were used in the PCR. Repertoires were generated with immunoSEQ multiplex PCR, while TCRdb's copy carries only in-frame clones and drops some. The data contain 95,000 to 150,000 clones, around 72% of them seen just once; the ten biggest clones take up less than 4.5%. J is TRBJ2-5 and V is TRBV12-1; the table's TRBD2 call for D was not verified on the DNA. TRBV12-1 is flagged as a pseudogene. The sequence came from a man younger than 45 in good health and CMV-seronegative. The sequenced sample was PBMCs. CDR3 DNA: TGTGCCAGCAGCTTTGGGTGGGGGGTTCAGGAGACCCAGTACTTC. Translated: CASSFGWGVQETQYF.